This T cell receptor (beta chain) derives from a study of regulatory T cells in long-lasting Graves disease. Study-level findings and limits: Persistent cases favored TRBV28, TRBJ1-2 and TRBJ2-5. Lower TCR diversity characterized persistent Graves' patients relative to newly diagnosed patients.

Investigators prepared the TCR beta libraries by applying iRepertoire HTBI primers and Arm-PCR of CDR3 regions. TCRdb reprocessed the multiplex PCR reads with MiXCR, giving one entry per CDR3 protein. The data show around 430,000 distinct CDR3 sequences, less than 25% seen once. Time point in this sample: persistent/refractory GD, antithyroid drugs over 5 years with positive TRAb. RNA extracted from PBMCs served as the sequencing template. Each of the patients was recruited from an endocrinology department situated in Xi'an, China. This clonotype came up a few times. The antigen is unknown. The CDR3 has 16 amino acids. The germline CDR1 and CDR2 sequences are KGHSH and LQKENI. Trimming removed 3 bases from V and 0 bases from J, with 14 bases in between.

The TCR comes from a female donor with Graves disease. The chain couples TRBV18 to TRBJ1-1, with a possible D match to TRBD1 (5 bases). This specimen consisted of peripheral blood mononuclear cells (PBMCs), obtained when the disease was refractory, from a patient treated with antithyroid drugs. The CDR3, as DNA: TGTGCCAGCTCACCCATGGGGGAAAGGTTGAACACTGAAGCTTTCTTT. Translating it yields CASSPMGERLNTEAFF.